The next 18 T cell receptor beta chains were all read from a single sample in a study of blood T cell repertoires in COVID-19. Data came from immunoSEQ multiplex PCR; TCRdb stores just in-frame clones and leaves some out. The repertoire holds about 200,000 clones, with approximately 84% as singletons. The material sequenced was peripheral blood. The receptor source for this set is a man aged 80 or over with acute or convalescent COVID-19.

The chain uses TRBV5-6 and TRBJ2-5, with D possibly TRBD1 on 6 matching bases. Trimming took off 2 bases at V and 3 bases at J, with 11 bases between the two ends. The CDR3 is made up of 14 amino acids. Germline CDR1 and CDR2: SGHDT and YYEEEE. The DNA of the CDR3 is TGTGCCAGCAGCTTTTTGGGGGCTAAAGAGACCCAGTACTTC. The encoded protein is CASSFLGAKETQYF.

The chain has TRBV9 and TRBJ2-2, with TRBD2 matching over 10 bases. V shed 1 base, J shed 7 bases, and the junction held 10 bases outside the gene matches. The germline CDR1 and CDR2 sequences are SGDLS and YYNGEE. CDR3 size: 17 residues. CDR3 sequence reads: CASSVLGLAGAGGELFF. Written as DNA, the CDR3 is TGTGCCAGCAGCGTACTGGGTCTAGCGGGAGCCGGCGGGGAGCTGTTTTTT. Based on the CDR3 plus reference TRBV9 and TRBJ2-2, the full variable domain is DSGVTQTPKHLITATGQRVTLRCSPRSGDLSVYWYQQSLDQGLQFLIQYYNGEERAKGNILERFSAQQFPDLHSELNLSSLELGDSALYFCASSVLGLAGAGGELFFGEGSRLTVL.

The V gene is TRBV12-3 or TRBV12-4, the J gene TRBJ1-1, with 8 bases identical to TRBD1. This CDR3 has 13 amino acids. J gave up 3 bases and V 6 bases, and 3 bases lay outside the gene matches. Written as DNA, the CDR3 is TGTGCCAGCAGCACAGGGGGTCACACTGAAGCTTTCTTT. This codes for CASSTGGHTEAFF.

The chain joins TRBV24-1 to TRBJ2-6; no firm D call. CDR3 length equals 15 residues. In germline, CDR1 is KGHDR, CDR2 SFDVKD. The V end lost 3 bases, the J end lost 0 bases, and 5 bases lay between the germline ends. CDR3 DNA sequence: TGTGCCACCAGTGATCCTTTCTCTGGGGCCAACGTCCTGACTTTC. It translates to CATSDPFSGANVLTF.

The genes are TRBV5-4 and TRBJ2-3; D gene ambiguous. Germline loops: CDR1 SGHNT, CDR2 YYREEE (reference sequence). The length of the CDR3 is 14 residues. The germline V and J ends were trimmed by 0 bases and 10 bases, with 15 bases remaining between them. In DNA form, the CDR3 reads TGTGCCAGCAGCTTGGCTTATGGGCCCCGGCCGCAGTATTTT. This translates into CASSLAYGPRPQYF.

In its sample, this clone was seen once. The V and J genes are TRBV29-1 and TRBJ2-3; 13 nucleotides line up with TRBD2. Losses at the gene ends were 8 bases for V and 6 bases for J; bases not matched to a gene: 8. The length of the CDR3 is 14 residues. Germline V lookup: CDR1 SQVTM, CDR2 ANQGSEA. CDR3 protein: CSSKTSGRTDTQYF. The CDR3 nucleotides read TGCAGCTCTAAGACTAGCGGGAGGACGGATACGCAGTATTTT.

The rearrangement uses TRBV27 and TRBJ1-5; a weak D match, TRBD1 (5 bases). Germline V gene sequence: CDR1 MNHEY, CDR2 SMNVEV (reference sequence). This CDR3 is built from 15 residues. Deletions cut 4 bases from V and 6 bases from J, with 16 bases between. The CDR3 coding sequence is TGTGCCAGCAGTTCCCTCCGGCAGGGCGGTCAGCCCCAGCATTTT. Amino acid sequence: CASSSLRQGGQPQHF.

The chain couples TRBV11-1 to TRBJ2-7; 7 bases map to TRBD1. Per the germline V gene, CDR1 is SGHAT and CDR2 is FQDESV (reference sequence). This CDR3 contains 14 residues. Trimming at V came to 5 bases and at J to 2 bases, leaving 6 bases not matched to a gene. The CDR3 DNA reads TGTGCCAGCAGCGGACGACAGGGACCCTACGAGCAGTACTTC. Amino acids: CASSGRQGPYEQYF.

This chain links TRBV15 with TRBJ2-1, with TRBD1 matching over 7 bases. Germline trimming cut 0 bases from V and 1 base from J; bases unmatched to any gene: 6. The CDR3 covers 17 residues. Per germline, CDR1 LNHNV and CDR2 YYDKDF (reference sequence). In DNA, the CDR3 is TGTGCCACCAGCAGAGAGGGGACAGTTCTGTCCTACAATGAGCAGTTCTTC. This sequence encodes CATSREGTVLSYNEQFF.

The chain uses TRBV11-2 and TRBJ2-1; 10 bases line up with TRBD2. After removal of 4 bases from V and 4 bases from J, the junction contained 4 bases not matched to a gene. This CDR3 spans 15 amino acids. Per germline, CDR1 SGHAT and CDR2 FQNNGV. In DNA form, the CDR3 reads TGTGCCAGCAGCTCTCTAGCGGGAGCGTACAATGAGCAGTTCTTC. Translating gives CASSSLAGAYNEQFF.

The CDR3 sequence is CASSLAGGNQPQHF. The CDR3 bases are TGTGCCAGCAGCTTAGCAGGGGGCAATCAGCCCCAGCATTTT. V and J are TRBV7-2 and TRBJ1-5, with D tentatively TRBD1 (5 bases). The CDR3 covers 14 residues. Germline values: CDR1 SGHTA, CDR2 FQGNSA. V was clipped by 0 bases and J by 2 bases, with 5 bases between them. Full variable domain (outside the CDR3, taken from reference TRBV7-2 and TRBJ1-5): GAGVSQSPSNKVTEKGKDVELRCDPISGHTALYWYRQSLGQGLEFLIYFQGNSAPDKSGLPSDRFSAERTGGSVSTLTIQRTQQEDSAVYLCASSLAGGNQPQHFGDGTRLSIL.

V usage is TRBV6-2 or TRBV6-3 and J usage is TRBJ1-5; unclear D gene. This CDR3 has 15 amino acids. Trimming removed 2 bases from V and 3 bases from J, with 11 bases in between. CDR1 is MNHEY and CDR2 is SVGEGT in the germline V gene. CDR3 nucleotides: TGTGCCAGCAGTTACAGGCCTAGATCCAATCAGCCCCAGCATTTT. Its translation is CASSYRPRSNQPQHF.

This clone was seen once. The chain joins TRBV27 to TRBJ1-1; perhaps TRBD1 as D (5 bases). CDR1 and CDR2 from the germline V gene are MNHEY and SMNVEV (reference sequence). This CDR3 is 15 amino acids long. The V and J ends lost 3 bases and 4 bases respectively, with 15 bases between them. The CDR3 DNA reads as TGTGCCAGCAGTTTGACCTTTGTCCAGGGCACTGAAGCTTTCTTT. This sequence encodes CASSLTFVQGTEAFF.

The J gene is TRBJ2-7, the V gene TRBV4-1; TRBD2 aligns across 12 bases. Trimming cost V 1 base and J 4 bases; bases outside gene matches: 8. Per the germline V gene, CDR1 is MGHRA and CDR2 is YSYEKL. The CDR3 loop spans 17 amino acids. CDR3 in DNA: TGCGCCAGCAGCCAAGCCACTACTAGCGGGAGGATATACGAGCAGTACTTC. Residues: CASSQATTSGRIYEQYF.

This chain connects TRBV15 to TRBJ2-5; TRBD2 agrees at 9 bases. V was clipped by 5 bases and J by 5 bases; unmatched bases: 12. The germline V gene encodes CDR1 LNHNV and CDR2 YYDKDF (reference sequence). The CDR3 loop spans 16 amino acids. The CDR3 DNA is TGTGCCACCAGCCTTGCGGGAGGGTTCTTAGGGGAGACCCAGTACTTC. Amino acids: CATSLAGGFLGETQYF.

The chain couples TRBV30 to TRBJ1-5, with D unclear. The CDR3 spans 15 residues. Trimming shortened V by 3 bases and J by 3 bases, and 15 bases separated the two germline ends. Germline values: CDR1 GTSNPN, CDR2 SVGIG (reference sequence). CDR3 DNA: TGTGCCTGGAGCCCCTCCCGCGGGTCCAATCAGCCCCAGCATTTT. This codes for CAWSPSRGSNQPQHF.

This chain links TRBV18 with TRBJ2-3; unclear D gene. The germline gives CDR1 KGHSH, CDR2 LQKENI. This CDR3 spans 16 amino acids. V dropped 1 base and J dropped 0 bases, with 11 bases sitting between them. CDR3 coding DNA: TGTGCCAGCTCACCACGGCAGAACCCTAGCACAGATACGCAGTATTTT. It codes for CASSPRQNPSTDTQYF.

The V call is TRBV7-9, the J call TRBJ1-3; D is unresolved. The germline CDR1 and CDR2 sequences are SEHNR and FQNEAQ (reference sequence). V lost 6 bases and J 3 bases, leaving 15 bases between the germline ends. The CDR3 is 15 residues long. The CDR3 loop is CASRSSSGFGNTIYF. DNA of the CDR3: TGTGCCAGCAGATCAAGTTCGGGGTTTGGAAACACCATATATTTT.